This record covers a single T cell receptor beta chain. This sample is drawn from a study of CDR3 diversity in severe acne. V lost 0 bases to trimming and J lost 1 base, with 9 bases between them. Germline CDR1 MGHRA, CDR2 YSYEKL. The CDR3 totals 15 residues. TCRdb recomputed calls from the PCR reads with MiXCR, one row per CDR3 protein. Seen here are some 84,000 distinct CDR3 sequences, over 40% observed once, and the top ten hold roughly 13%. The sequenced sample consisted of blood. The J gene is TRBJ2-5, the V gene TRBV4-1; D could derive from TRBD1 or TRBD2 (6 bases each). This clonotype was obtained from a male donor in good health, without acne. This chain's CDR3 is CASSQDRGAQETQYF. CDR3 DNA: TGCGCCAGCAGCCAAGATAGGGGGGCCCAAGAGACCCAGTACTTC.